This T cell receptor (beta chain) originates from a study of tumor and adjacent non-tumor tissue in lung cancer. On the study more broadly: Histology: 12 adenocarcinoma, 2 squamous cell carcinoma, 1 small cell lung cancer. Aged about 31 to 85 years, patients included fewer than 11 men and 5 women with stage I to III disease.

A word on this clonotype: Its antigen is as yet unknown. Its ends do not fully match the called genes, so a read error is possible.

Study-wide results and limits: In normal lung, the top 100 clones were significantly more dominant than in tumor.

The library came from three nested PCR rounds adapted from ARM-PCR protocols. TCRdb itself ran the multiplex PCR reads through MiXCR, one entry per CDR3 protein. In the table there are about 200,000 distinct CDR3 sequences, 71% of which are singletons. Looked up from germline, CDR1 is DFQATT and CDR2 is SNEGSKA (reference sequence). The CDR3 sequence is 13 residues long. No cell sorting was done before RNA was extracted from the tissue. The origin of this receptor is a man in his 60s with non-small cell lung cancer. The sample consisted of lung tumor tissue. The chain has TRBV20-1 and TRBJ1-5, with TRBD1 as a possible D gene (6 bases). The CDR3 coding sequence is TGCATTGCTAGACAGGATAGCAATCAGCCCCAGCATTTT. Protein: CIARQDSNQPQHF.